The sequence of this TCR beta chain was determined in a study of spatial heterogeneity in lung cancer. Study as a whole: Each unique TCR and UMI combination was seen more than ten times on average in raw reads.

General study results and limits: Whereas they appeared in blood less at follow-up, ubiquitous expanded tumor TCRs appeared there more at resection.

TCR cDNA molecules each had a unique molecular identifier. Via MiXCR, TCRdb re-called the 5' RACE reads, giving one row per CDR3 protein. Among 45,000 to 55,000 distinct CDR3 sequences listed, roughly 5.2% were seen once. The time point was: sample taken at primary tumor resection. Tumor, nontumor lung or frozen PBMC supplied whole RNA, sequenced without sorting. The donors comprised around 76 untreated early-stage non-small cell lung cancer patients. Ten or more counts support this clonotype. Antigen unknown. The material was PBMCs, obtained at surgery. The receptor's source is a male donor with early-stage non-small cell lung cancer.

This CDR3 reads CASNLDRQGGYNEQFF. The CDR3 coding sequence is TGTGCCAGCAACTTAGATAGACAGGGGGGTTACAATGAGCAGTTCTTC. The J gene is TRBJ2-1, the V gene TRBV6-6; 9 bases agree with TRBD1. J was trimmed by 4 bases and V by 7 bases; bases with no gene match: 11. Looked up from germline, CDR1 is MNHNY and CDR2 is SVGAGI (reference sequence). The CDR3 spans 16 residues.